The clone carrying this T cell receptor beta chain was seen a few times. This record belongs to a study of blood T cell repertoires in COVID-19. Study-level background: Both acute and convalescent COVID-19 samples were obtained from the United States, Italy and Spain. The cDNA or gDNA used as material had been derived from T cells, B-cell-depleted T cells, or PBMCs.

Seattle patient enrollment occurred during active infection, with longitudinal follow-up thereafter. As originally analysed: Cell counts per sample came from amplifying reference gene primers. Sequencing used immunoSEQ multiplex PCR; TCRdb keeps in-frame clones, though not all of them. V and J calls and clone size are given by that table; D and trimming were obtained from the DNA. The data show 150,000 to 180,000 clones, with 83% seen just once and around 10% held by the top ten. Between the trimmed V and J ends, which lost 2 bases and 7 bases, there was a span of 21 bases. Germline V gene lookup returns CDR1 LNHNV and CDR2 YYDKDF (reference sequence). The CDR3 runs 17 residues.

The sequenced sample consisted of peripheral blood. V and J are TRBV15 and TRBJ1-5; D ambiguous. The sequence derives from a woman aged 55-70 years with COVID-19, enrolled during active disease. The CDR3 loop is CATSRYPAFESRQPQHF. DNA for the CDR3: TGTGCCACCAGCAGATACCCAGCGTTTGAGTCGAGGCAGCCCCAGCATTTT.